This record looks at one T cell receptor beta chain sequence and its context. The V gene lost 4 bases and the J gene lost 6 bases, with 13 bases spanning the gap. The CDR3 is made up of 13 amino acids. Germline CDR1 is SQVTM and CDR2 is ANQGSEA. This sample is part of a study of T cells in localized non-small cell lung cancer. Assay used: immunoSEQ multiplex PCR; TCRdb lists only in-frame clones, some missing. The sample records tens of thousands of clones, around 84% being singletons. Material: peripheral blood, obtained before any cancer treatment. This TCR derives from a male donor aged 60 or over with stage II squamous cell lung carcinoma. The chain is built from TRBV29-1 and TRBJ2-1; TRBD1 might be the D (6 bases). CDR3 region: CSVVTGGLNEQFF. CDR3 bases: TGCAGCGTTGTGACTGGGGGCCTCAATGAGCAGTTCTTC.